This record looks at one TCR beta chain sequence and its context. As yet, its antigen is unknown. The study ran its PCR with 60 Vbeta and 13 Jbeta primers. TCRdb keeps only in-frame clones here, not all; method: immunoSEQ multiplex PCR. The sample records 60,000 to 90,000 clones, 70% to 80% being singletons. This record belongs to a study of cytomegalovirus exposure and HLA in healthy donors. Findings and caveats of the study: Based on reports, TCR beta sequences accurately predicted HLA-A and HLA-B alleles for most subjects. Earlier analysis yielded a pattern in which most TCR beta V segments were productive about 90% or about 30% of the time.

The CDR3 contains 16 residues. Trimming shortened V by 5 bases and J by 2 bases, and 20 bases separated the two germline ends. Germline CDR1 is SGDLS and CDR2 is YYNGEE. The receptor's source is a woman aged 45-60 years in good health and CMV-seropositive. The sequenced sample consisted of PBMCs. The chain has TRBV9 and TRBJ2-7; D perhaps matches TRBD2 (7 bases). The CDR3 bases are TGTGCCAGCAGTCCCCCAGGGACGGGGGGCACCTACGAGCAGTACTTC. Its translation is CASSPPGTGGTYEQYF.